A selection of T cell receptor beta chains follows, all from one sample in a study of blood T cells in healthy people across ages. MiXCR was run by TCRdb on the 5' RACE reads, yielding one entry per CDR3 protein. Altogether about 1.4 million distinct CDR3 sequences are present, roughly 60% being singletons, with the ten largest covering approximately 7%. The specimen sequenced was blood. The receptors stem from a man between 18 and 29 years old in good health. Each CDR3 is given with its conserved first and last residue. The D gene is left open where the match is weak. Only some rows state a clone size, as once, few, many or a class for expanded clones.

j_call	d_call	clone_size	v_call	cdr3_aa	cdr3_nt
TRBJ2-7	.	.	TRBV4-2	CASSPRVSNYEQYF	TGTGCCAGCAGCCCCAGGGTTTCTAACTACGAGCAGTACTTC
TRBJ2-1	TRBD1	.	TRBV4-3	CASSQGPGTETSDEQFF	TGCGCCAGCAGCCAAGGACCCGGGACAGAGACCTCGGATGAGCAGTTCTTC
TRBJ2-5	TRBD1	few	TRBV4-1	CASSQGSGTGRQETQYF	TGCGCCAGCAGCCAAGGCTCCGGGACAGGGCGCCAAGAGACCCAGTACTTC
TRBJ1-1	.	few	TRBV7-2	CASSLDPQSTEAFF	TGTGCCAGCAGCTTAGATCCTCAAAGCACTGAAGCTTTCTTT
TRBJ2-5	.	few	TRBV29-1	CSVDVQETQYF	TGCAGCGTGGATGTCCAAGAGACCCAGTACTTC
TRBJ2-1	.	.	TRBV20-1	CSAPVDGSSYNEQFF	TGCAGTGCCCCGGTGGACGGGAGCTCCTACAATGAGCAGTTCTTC
TRBJ2-2	.	few	TRBV10-3	CAISESICRNTGELFF	TGTGCCATCAGTGAGTCGATATGTCGGAACACCGGGGAGCTGTTTTTT
TRBJ2-5	TRBD1	.	TRBV9	CASQKTGGGETQYF	TGTGCCAGCCAAAAGACAGGGGGCGGTGAGACCCAGTACTTC
TRBJ2-7	.	.	TRBV7-2	CASSLAVGEQYF	TGCGCCAGCAGCTTGGCAGTGGGTGAGCAGTACTTC
TRBJ2-7	TRBD1	once	TRBV27	CATRLTGLYEQYF	TGTGCCACCCGCCTGACAGGGCTTTACGAGCAGTACTTC
TRBJ2-7	.	few	TRBV4-3	CASSQLVGSYEQYF	TGCGCCAGCAGCCAACTGGTCGGGTCCTACGAGCAGTACTTC
TRBJ1-6	.	few	TRBV6-5	CASSRVGGETPLHF	TGTGCCAGCAGCCGCGTCGGGGGGGAAACACCCCTCCACTTT
TRBJ2-7	.	.	TRBV29-1	CSARGTSYNEQYF	TGCAGCGCGAGGGGGACTTCCTACAATGAGCAGTACTTC
TRBJ2-5	TRBD1	.	TRBV28	CASSPRGQQETQYF	TGTGCCAGCAGTCCAAGGGGACAGCAAGAGACCCAGTACTTC
TRBJ1-5	TRBD1	many	TRBV4-1	CASSPGTGGQPQHF	TGTGCCAGCAGCCCGGGGACAGGGGGACAGCCCCAGCATTTT
TRBJ2-7	.	.	TRBV11-2	CASSLSSGGGSDEQYF	TGTGCCAGCAGCTTATCCTCGGGGGGCGGCAGCGACGAGCAGTACTTC
TRBJ2-1	TRBD2	.	TRBV7-9	CASSLVASGDNEQFF	TGTGCCAGCAGCTTAGTCGCTAGCGGGGACAATGAGCAGTTCTTC
TRBJ2-1	TRBD2	.	TRBV6-6	CASRPIARGNNEQFF	TGTGCCAGCAGACCGATCGCGCGGGGGAACAATGAGCAGTTCTTC
TRBJ2-1	TRBD2	few	TRBV29-1	CSVEEANGLAGNEQFF	TGCAGCGTTGAAGAGGCTAATGGACTAGCGGGAAATGAGCAGTTCTTC
TRBJ2-5	.	.	TRBV4-2	CASSQVQVLTGHQETQYF	TGTGCCAGCAGCCAGGTTCAGGTGTTAACAGGGCACCAAGAGACCCAGTACTTC
TRBJ2-7	.	once	TRBV4-3	CASSQDTRGTVEQYF	TGCGCCAGCAGCCAGGATACCCGGGGAACAGTCGAGCAGTACTTC
TRBJ2-5	.	.	TRBV11-2	CASSLISHQETQYF	TGTGCCAGCAGCTTAATAAGCCACCAAGAGACCCAGTACTTC
TRBJ1-2	TRBD1	.	TRBV10-3	CAIATGTAFYGYTF	TGTGCCATAGCAACGGGGACAGCTTTCTATGGCTACACCTTC
TRBJ1-2	.	.	TRBV7-8	CASGIGQKNHYGYTF	TGTGCCAGCGGCATAGGACAGAAGAATCACTATGGCTACACCTTC
TRBJ2-7	.	.	TRBV5-1	CASSLETTARGSYEQYF	TGCGCCAGCAGCTTGGAGACGACAGCACGAGGCTCCTACGAGCAGTACTTC
TRBJ1-2	.	.	TRBV29-1	CSVEVPGQMVYTF	TGCAGCGTTGAGGTGCCCGGGCAAATGGTCTACACCTTC
TRBJ2-1	TRBD2	few	TRBV5-1	CASSVTSASSYNEQFF	TGCGCCAGCAGCGTTACTAGCGCGAGCTCCTACAATGAGCAGTTCTTC
TRBJ2-1	TRBD2	.	TRBV11-1	CASSPSGGAAEQFF	TGTGCCAGCAGTCCCAGCGGGGGGGCCGCTGAGCAGTTCTTC
TRBJ1-4	.	.	TRBV10-3	CATKPTGGSEKLFF	TGTGCCACCAAACCGACAGGAGGGTCGGAAAAACTGTTTTTT
TRBJ2-7	TRBD1	.	TRBV27	CASRLQGAKGEQYF	TGTGCCAGCAGATTACAGGGGGCTAAAGGCGAGCAGTACTTC
TRBJ1-2	.	.	TRBV24-1	CATRRLGANYGYTF	TGTGCCACCAGAAGACTAGGGGCTAACTATGGCTACACCTTC
TRBJ1-5	TRBD1	.	TRBV4-1	CASSPEGPGGQPQHF	TGCGCCAGCAGCCCCGAAGGGCCAGGGGGTCAGCCCCAGCATTTT
TRBJ1-1	.	.	TRBV6-1	CASVADSPQAFF	TGTGCCAGCGTCGCCGATTCACCCCAAGCTTTCTTT
TRBJ2-5	.	.	TRBV28	CASTPAAQETQYF	TGTGCCAGCACACCGGCGGCCCAAGAGACCCAGTACTTC
TRBJ1-2	.	.	TRBV20-1	CSAFGSSANYGYTF	TGCAGTGCCTTCGGTAGTTCGGCTAACTATGGCTACACCTTC
TRBJ2-3	TRBD1	.	TRBV7-2	CASSHGQGGDTQYF	TGTGCCAGCAGCCATGGACAGGGTGGCGATACGCAGTATTTT
TRBJ1-2	TRBD1	.	TRBV4-1	CASSQVGTVSYGYTF	TGCGCCAGCAGCCAAGTAGGGACAGTGTCCTATGGCTACACCTTC
TRBJ1-2	TRBD1	.	TRBV6-5	CASSYLDRGVSNYGYTF	TGTGCCAGCAGTTACTTGGACAGGGGGGTCTCTAACTATGGCTACACCTTC
TRBJ2-3	.	few	TRBV6-6	CASSYGDPALYF	TGTGCCAGCAGTTACGGGGACCCGGCCCTGTATTTT
TRBJ2-1	.	.	TRBV24-1	CATSESFGFKLGQFF	TGTGCCACCAGTGAAAGTTTTGGGTTTAAGTTAGGGCAGTTCTTC
TRBJ2-1	TRBD2	.	TRBV5-1	CASSVAGEWNEQFF	TGCGCCAGCAGCGTAGCGGGAGAGTGGAATGAGCAGTTCTTC
TRBJ2-2	.	.	TRBV3-1	CASSQDMLASGELFF	TGTGCCAGCAGCCAAGATATGTTAGCCTCCGGGGAGCTGTTTTTT
TRBJ2-1	.	.	TRBV2	CASSSLGAAGGREQFF	TGTGCCAGCAGTTCCCTGGGGGCAGCTGGAGGTCGTGAGCAGTTCTTC
TRBJ2-4	.	.	TRBV27	CASVGQGQETRYF	TGTGCCAGCGTTGGGCAGGGGCAAGAGACCCGGTACTTC
TRBJ1-5	.	.	TRBV20-1	CSAQGTSRYNQPQHF	TGCAGTGCTCAAGGGACCTCTCGATACAATCAGCCCCAGCATTTT
TRBJ2-7	.	.	TRBV20-1	CSASHEGVVSGYEQYF	TGCAGTGCTAGCCATGAGGGGGTAGTCTCTGGCTACGAGCAGTACTTC
TRBJ1-6	TRBD1	.	TRBV9	CASGQTGAGSPLHF	TGTGCCAGCGGACAGACAGGGGCAGGATCACCCCTCCACTTT
TRBJ2-3	.	few	TRBV2	CASSGDEWDTQYF	TGTGCCAGCAGTGGGGACGAATGGGATACGCAGTATTTT